A single sample gave rise to the 10 T cell receptor beta chains below, sequenced in a study of Graves' ophthalmopathy and Graves' hyperthyroidism. The study amplified TCR beta CDR3 regions using RNA transcripts. RT-PCR was first run with HTBI primers, then multiplex PCR in a second round. MiXCR was run by TCRdb on the multiplex PCR reads, yielding one entry per CDR3 protein. Here the sample spans about 590,000 distinct CDR3 sequences, 35% to 40% being singletons. The sequenced material came from peripheral blood or thyroid tissue (not recorded which). The receptors were gathered from an adult man with Graves' hyperthyroidism.

This clonotype was counted ten times or more. The V call is TRBV5-1, the J call TRBJ2-6; the D is unclear. Germline CDR1 is SGHRS and CDR2 is YFSETQ. CDR3 length: 16 residues. The germline V and J ends were trimmed by 0 bases and 3 bases, with 10 bases remaining between them. The CDR3 sequence: CASSLVSANGANVLTF. CDR3 in DNA: TGCGCCAGCAGCTTGGTATCAGCGAATGGGGCCAACGTCCTGACTTTC.

The CDR3 nucleotides are TGTGCCTGGAGTGGACAGAGGGGAGGCAATCAGCCCCAGCATTTT. This translates into CAWSGQRGGNQPQHF. The chain employs TRBV30 and TRBJ1-5; a weak D match, TRBD1 (5 bases). The CDR3 has 15 residues. The germline gives CDR1 GTSNPN, CDR2 SVGIG (reference sequence). Trimming left V 1 base short and J 2 bases short, with 12 bases between.

This clonotype has a handful of counts. The CDR3 coding sequence is TGTGCCAGCAGCTTAGGGGGTGGGGAGAGACTATTCTATGGCTACACCTTC. It encodes CASSLGGGERLFYGYTF. This chain joins TRBV7-9 and TRBJ1-2, with D uncertain. This CDR3 has 17 residues. Germline CDR1 reads SEHNR; CDR2 reads FQNEAQ (reference sequence). Trimming cost V 1 base and J 4 bases, with 19 bases left between them.

Ten or more counts support this clonotype. This sequence joins TRBV7-9 and TRBJ1-2; TRBD1 matches at 7 bases. V was pared by 11 bases and J by 3 bases, with 9 bases of the junction left unmatched. This CDR3 region has 13 residues. Germline V gene sequence: CDR1 SEHNR, CDR2 FQNEAQ (reference sequence). This CDR3 is CAGARGPDYGYTF. CDR3 nucleotide sequence: TGTGCCGGGGCAAGGGGGCCGGACTATGGCTACACCTTC. The variable domain in full, with the rest retrieved from reference TRBV7-9 and TRBJ1-2, is DTGVSQNPRHKITKRGQNVTFRCDPISEHNRLYWYRQTLGQGPEFLTYFQNEAQLEKSRLLSDRFSAERPKGSFSTLEIQRTEQGDSAMYLCAGARGPDYGYTFGSGTRLTVV.

This clonotype was picked up a small number of times. J is TRBJ2-5 and V is TRBV6-1; D gene ambiguous. V dropped 6 bases and J dropped 1 base, with 21 bases sitting between them. The CDR3 loop spans 17 amino acids. Germline CDR1 and CDR2: MNHNS and SASEGT. The chain's CDR3 is CASSPNNVAVFQETQYF. The CDR3 DNA is TGTGCCAGCAGCCCAAATAACGTAGCCGTTTTCCAAGAGACCCAGTACTTC.

This clonotype was detected a few times. This chain joins TRBV4-1 and TRBJ2-7; TRBD2 matches at 13 bases. Germline CDR1 and CDR2: MGHRA and YSYEKL. The CDR3 runs to 16 residues. Trimming cost V 1 base and J 3 bases; bases outside gene matches: 3. The CDR3 spells CASSQVWTSGSYEQYF. Written as DNA, the CDR3 is TGCGCCAGCAGCCAAGTTTGGACTAGCGGGAGCTACGAGCAGTACTTC.

This clonotype has a count of ten or more. The V call is TRBV12-3 or TRBV12-4, the J call TRBJ1-1; perhaps TRBD1 as D (6 bases). This CDR3 is built from 14 residues. Trimming removed 6 bases from V and 4 bases from J, with 15 bases in between. The CDR3 spells CASSRRGLGTEAFF. The CDR3 DNA sequence: TGTGCCAGCAGCCGCAGGGGTTTAGGCACTGAAGCTTTCTTT.

This rearrangement joins TRBV7-6 to TRBJ2-1; D uncertain. Germline CDR1 reads SGHVS; CDR2 reads FNYEAQ. The CDR3 spans 14 residues. The V gene lost 1 base and the J gene lost 3 bases, with 7 bases spanning the gap. The chain's CDR3 is CASSLGLNYNEQFF. The DNA of the CDR3 is TGTGCCAGCAGCTTAGGGCTTAACTACAATGAGCAGTTCTTC.

This clonotype was counted many times. The chain combines TRBV29-1 with TRBJ2-7; 9 bases line up with TRBD1. V lost 6 bases and J lost 3; bases outside the gene matches: 12. The CDR3 length is 15 residues. Germline loops: CDR1 SQVTM, CDR2 ANQGSEA. The CDR3 DNA reads as TGCAGCGTCGTTCCGGGACAGGGAAGATACTACGAGCAGTACTTC. Protein sequence: CSVVPGQGRYYEQYF.

This clonotype turned up a few times. This chain links TRBV20-1 with TRBJ1-2, with D uncertain. CDR1 and CDR2 from the germline V gene are DFQATT and SNEGSKA (reference sequence). Trimming pared 0 bases from V and 7 bases from J, leaving 18 bases between. CDR3 size: 15 residues. CDR3 DNA sequence: TGCAGTGCTAGAGATTCCGAGGGAATTCGGATTGGCTACACCTTC. This encodes CSARDSEGIRIGYTF.